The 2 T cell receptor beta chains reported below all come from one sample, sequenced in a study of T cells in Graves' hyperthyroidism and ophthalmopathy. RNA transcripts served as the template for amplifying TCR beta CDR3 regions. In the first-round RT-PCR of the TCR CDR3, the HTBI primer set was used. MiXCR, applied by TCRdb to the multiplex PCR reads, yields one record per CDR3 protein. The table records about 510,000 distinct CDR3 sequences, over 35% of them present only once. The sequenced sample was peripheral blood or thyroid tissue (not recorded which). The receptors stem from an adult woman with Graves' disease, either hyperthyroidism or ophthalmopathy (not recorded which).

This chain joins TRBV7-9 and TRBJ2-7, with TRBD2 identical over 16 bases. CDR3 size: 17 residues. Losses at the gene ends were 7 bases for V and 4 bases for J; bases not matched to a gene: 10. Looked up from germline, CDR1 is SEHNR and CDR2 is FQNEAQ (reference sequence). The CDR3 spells CASTLAPGLAGGYEQYF. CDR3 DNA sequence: TGTGCCAGCACGCTCGCTCCGGGACTAGCGGGAGGGTACGAGCAGTACTTC. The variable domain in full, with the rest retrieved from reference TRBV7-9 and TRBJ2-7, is DTGVSQNPRHKITKRGQNVTFRCDPISEHNRLYWYRQTLGQGPEFLTYFQNEAQLEKSRLLSDRFSAERPKGSFSTLEIQRTEQGDSAMYLCASTLAPGLAGGYEQYFGPGTRLTVT.

The CDR3 region has the DNA TGTGCCAGCAGTTCCCGGGGGGTGGGGAATCAGCCCCAGCATTTT. Protein sequence: CASSSRGVGNQPQHF. The chain carries TRBV12-3 or TRBV12-4 and TRBJ1-5, with D possibly being TRBD1 (5 bases). Trimming pared 4 bases from V and 4 bases from J, leaving 14 bases between. This CDR3 is built from 15 residues.